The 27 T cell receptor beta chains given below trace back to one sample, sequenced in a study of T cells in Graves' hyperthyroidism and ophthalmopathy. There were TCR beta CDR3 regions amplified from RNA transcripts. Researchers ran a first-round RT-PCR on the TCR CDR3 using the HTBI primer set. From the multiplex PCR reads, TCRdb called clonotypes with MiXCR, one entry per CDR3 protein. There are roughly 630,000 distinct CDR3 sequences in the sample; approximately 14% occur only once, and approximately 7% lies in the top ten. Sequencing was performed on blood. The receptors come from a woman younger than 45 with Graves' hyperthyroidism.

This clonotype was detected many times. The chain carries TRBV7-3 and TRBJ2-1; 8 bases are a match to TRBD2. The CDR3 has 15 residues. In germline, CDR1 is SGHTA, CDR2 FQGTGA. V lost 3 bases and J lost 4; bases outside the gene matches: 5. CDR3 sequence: CASSFTRGEYNEQFF. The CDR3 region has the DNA TGTGCCAGCAGCTTTACGCGGGGGGAATACAATGAGCAGTTCTTC.

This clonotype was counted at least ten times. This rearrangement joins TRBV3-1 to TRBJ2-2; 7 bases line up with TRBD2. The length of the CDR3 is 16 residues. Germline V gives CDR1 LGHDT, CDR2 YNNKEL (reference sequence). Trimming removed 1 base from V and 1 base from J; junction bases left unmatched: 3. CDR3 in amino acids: CASSQVASGNTGELFF. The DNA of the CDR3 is TGTGCCAGCAGCCAAGTGGCTAGCGGGAACACCGGGGAGCTGTTTTTT.

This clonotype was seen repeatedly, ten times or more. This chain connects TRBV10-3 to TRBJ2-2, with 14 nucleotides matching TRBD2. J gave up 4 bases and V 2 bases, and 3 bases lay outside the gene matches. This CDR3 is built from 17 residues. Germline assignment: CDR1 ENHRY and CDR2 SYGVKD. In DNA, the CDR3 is TGTGCCATCAGTGAGCCTGGACTAGCGGGAGGCACCGGGGAGCTGTTTTTT. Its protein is CAISEPGLAGGTGELFF.

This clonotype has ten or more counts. CDR3 DNA sequence: TGTGCCAGCAGTTACGTCCTGCCGGGACTAGCGGGAGGACTAGCCAAAAACATTCAGTACTTC. It codes for CASSYVLPGLAGGLAKNIQYF. The J gene is TRBJ2-4, the V gene TRBV6-6, with 15 positions matching TRBD2. The CDR3 spans 21 residues. Germline V gene sequence: CDR1 MNHNY, CDR2 SVGAGI (reference sequence). V was clipped by 2 bases and J by 0 bases; unmatched bases: 11.

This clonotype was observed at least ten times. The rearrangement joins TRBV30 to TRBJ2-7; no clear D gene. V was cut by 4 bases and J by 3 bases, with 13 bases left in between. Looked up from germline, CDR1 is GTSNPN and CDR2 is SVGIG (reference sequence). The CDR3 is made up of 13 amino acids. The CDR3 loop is CAWTTEPNYEQYF. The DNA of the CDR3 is TGTGCCTGGACAACAGAACCTAACTACGAGCAGTACTTC.

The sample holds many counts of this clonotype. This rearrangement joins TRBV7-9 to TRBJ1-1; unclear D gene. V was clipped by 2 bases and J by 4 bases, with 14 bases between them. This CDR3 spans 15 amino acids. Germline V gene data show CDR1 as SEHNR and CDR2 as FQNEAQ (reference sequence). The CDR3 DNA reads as TGTGCCAGCAGCTTAACCACCGATTCGGGCACTGAAGCTTTCTTT. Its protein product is CASSLTTDSGTEAFF.

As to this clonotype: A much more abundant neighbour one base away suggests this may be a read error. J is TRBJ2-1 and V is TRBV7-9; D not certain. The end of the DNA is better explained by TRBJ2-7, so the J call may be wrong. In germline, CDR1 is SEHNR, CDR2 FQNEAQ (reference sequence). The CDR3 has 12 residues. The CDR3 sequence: CASSLLHNEQYF. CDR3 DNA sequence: TGTGCCAGCAGCTTACTCCACAATGAGCAGTACTTC.

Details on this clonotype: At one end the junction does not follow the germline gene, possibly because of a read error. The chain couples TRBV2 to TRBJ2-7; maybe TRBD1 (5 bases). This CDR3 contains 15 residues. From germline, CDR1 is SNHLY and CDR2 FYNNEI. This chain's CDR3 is CASSERSQGLYKQYF. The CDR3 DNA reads TGTGCCAGCAGTGAAAGGTCTCAGGGTCTCTACAAGCAGTACTTC.

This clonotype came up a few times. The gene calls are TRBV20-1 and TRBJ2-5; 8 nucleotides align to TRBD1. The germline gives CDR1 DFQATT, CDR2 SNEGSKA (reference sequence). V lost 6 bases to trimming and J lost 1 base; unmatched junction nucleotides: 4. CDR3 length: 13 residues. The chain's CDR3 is CSAGTGGQETQYF. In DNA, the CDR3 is TGCAGTGCCGGTACAGGGGGCCAAGAGACCCAGTACTTC.

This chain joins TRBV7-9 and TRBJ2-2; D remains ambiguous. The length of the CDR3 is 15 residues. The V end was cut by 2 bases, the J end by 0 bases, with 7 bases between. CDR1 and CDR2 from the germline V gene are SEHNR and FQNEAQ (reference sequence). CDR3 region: CASSLYGPNTGELFF. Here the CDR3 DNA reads TGTGCCAGCAGCTTATATGGCCCGAACACCGGGGAGCTGTTTTTT.

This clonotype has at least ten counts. The CDR3 spells CASSQQGEYGYTF. The CDR3, as DNA: TGCGCCAGCAGCCAACAAGGTGAATATGGCTACACCTTC. The V and J genes are TRBV4-1 and TRBJ1-2; D is unclear. V lost 2 bases and J lost 5, with 9 bases in between. The V gene's germline CDR1 is MGHRA and CDR2 YSYEKL. The CDR3 consists of 13 residues.

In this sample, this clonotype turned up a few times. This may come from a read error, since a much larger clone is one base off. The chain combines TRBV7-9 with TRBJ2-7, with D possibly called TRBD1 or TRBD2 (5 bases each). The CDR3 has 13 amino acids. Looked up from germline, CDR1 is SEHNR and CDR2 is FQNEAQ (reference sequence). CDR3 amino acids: CAVIRDRSDEQYF. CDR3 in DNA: TGTGCCGTAATCCGGGACCGCTCCGACGAGCAGTACTTC.

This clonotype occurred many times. CDR3: CASSLRGSDTGELFF. CDR3 nucleotides: TGTGCCAGCAGCTTAAGAGGGAGTGATACCGGGGAGCTGTTTTTT. This chain connects TRBV11-3 to TRBJ2-2; a weak D match, TRBD2 (5 bases). V was cut by 2 bases and J by 5 bases, with 12 bases left in between. The CDR3 has 15 residues. Germline CDR1 reads SGHNT; CDR2 reads YENEEA. The whole variable domain, filled in from reference TRBV11-3 and TRBJ2-2, reads EAGVVQSPRYKIIEKKQPVAFWCNPISGHNTLYWYLQNLGQGPELLIRYENEEAVDDSQLPKDRFSAERLKGVDSTLKIQPAELGDSAVYLCASSLRGSDTGELFFGEGSRLTVL.

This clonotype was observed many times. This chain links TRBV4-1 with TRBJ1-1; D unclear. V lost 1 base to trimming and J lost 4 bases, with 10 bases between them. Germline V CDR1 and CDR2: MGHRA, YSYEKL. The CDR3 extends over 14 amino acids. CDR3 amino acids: CASSQVFQTTEAFF. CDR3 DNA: TGCGCCAGCAGCCAAGTGTTCCAGACCACTGAAGCTTTCTTT.

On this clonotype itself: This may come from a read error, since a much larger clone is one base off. CDR3 in amino acids: CASSFLPGTSYEQYF. The CDR3 region has the DNA TGTGCCAGCAGCTTCCTCCCCGGGACTTCCTACGAGCAGTACTTC. The chain carries TRBV7-2 and TRBJ2-7; possible D gene TRBD2, 6 bases. CDR3 size: 15 residues. Germline-derived CDR1 and CDR2 are SGHTA and FQGNSA. V lost 3 bases and J 1 base, leaving 13 bases between the germline ends.

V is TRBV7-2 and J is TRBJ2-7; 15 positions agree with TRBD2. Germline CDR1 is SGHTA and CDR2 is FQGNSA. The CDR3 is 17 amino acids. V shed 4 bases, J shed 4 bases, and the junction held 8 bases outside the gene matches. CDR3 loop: CASSSGLAGGPGYEQYF. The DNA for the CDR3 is TGTGCCAGCAGCTCAGGACTAGCGGGAGGGCCGGGGTACGAGCAGTACTTC.

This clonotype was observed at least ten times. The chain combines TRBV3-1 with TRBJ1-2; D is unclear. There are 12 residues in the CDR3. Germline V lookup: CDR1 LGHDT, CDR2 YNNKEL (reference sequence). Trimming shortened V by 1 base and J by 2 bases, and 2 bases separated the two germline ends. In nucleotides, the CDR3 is TGTGCCAGCAGCCAAGGGAACTATGGCTACACCTTC. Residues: CASSQGNYGYTF.

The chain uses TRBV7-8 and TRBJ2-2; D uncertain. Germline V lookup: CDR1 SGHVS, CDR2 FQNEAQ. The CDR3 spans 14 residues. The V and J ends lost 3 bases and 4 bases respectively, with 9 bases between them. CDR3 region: CASSFIAVTGELFF. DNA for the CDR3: TGTGCCAGCAGCTTTATCGCGGTCACCGGGGAGCTGTTTTTT.

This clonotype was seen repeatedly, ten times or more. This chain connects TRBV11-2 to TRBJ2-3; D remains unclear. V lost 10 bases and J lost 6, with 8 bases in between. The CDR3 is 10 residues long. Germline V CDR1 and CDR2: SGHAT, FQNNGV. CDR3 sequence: CATRGDTQYF. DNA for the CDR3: TGTGCCACCCGTGGGGATACGCAGTATTTT.

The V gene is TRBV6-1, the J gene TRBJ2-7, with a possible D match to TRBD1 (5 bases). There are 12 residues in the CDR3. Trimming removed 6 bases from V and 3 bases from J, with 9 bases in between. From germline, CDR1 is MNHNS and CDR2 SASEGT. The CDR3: CASRHQGYEQYF. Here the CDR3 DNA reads TGTGCCAGCAGGCACCAGGGCTACGAGCAGTACTTC.

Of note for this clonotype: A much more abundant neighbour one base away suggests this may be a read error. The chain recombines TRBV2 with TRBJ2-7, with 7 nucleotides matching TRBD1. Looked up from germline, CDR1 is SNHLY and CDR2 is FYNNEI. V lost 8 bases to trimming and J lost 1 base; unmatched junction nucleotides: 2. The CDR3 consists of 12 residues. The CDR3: CASVDRSYEQYF. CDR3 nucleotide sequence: TGTGCCAGCGTGGACAGGTCCTACGAGCAGTACTTC.

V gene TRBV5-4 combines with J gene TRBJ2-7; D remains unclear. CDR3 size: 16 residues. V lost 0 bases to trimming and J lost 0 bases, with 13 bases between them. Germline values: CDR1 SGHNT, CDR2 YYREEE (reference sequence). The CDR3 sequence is CASSLASATVSYEQYF. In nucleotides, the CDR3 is TGTGCCAGCAGCTTGGCCTCCGCGACCGTCTCCTACGAGCAGTACTTC.

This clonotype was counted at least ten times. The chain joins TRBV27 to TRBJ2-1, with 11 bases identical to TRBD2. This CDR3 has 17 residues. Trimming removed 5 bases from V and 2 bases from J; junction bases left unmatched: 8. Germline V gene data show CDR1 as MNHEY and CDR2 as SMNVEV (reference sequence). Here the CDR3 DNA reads TGTGCCAGCAGTGTTCGACTAGCGGGGCCTCCCTACAATGAGCAGTTCTTC. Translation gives CASSVRLAGPPYNEQFF.

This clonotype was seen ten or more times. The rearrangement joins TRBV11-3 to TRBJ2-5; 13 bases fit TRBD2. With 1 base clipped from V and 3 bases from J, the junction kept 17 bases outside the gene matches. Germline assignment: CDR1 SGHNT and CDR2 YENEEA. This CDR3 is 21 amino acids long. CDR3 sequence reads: CASSLAPQLAGGGFGKETQYF. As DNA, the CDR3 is TGTGCCAGCAGCTTAGCCCCCCAACTAGCGGGAGGGGGGTTTGGAAAAGAGACCCAGTACTTC.

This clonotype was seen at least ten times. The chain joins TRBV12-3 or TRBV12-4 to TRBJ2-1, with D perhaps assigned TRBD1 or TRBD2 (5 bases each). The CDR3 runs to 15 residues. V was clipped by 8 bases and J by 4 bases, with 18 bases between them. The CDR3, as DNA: TGTGCCAGCGGGGGACCGGGGTGGCAATACAATGAGCAGTTCTTC. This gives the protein CASGGPGWQYNEQFF.

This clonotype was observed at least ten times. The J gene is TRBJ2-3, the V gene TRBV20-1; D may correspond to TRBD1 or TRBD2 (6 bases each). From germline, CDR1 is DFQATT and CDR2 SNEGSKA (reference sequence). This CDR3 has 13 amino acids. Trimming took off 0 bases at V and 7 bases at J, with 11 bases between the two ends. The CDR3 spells CSAREGGGNTQYF. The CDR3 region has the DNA TGCAGTGCTAGAGAAGGAGGGGGAAATACGCAGTATTTT.

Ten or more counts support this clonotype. CDR3 in DNA: TGTGCCACCAGCGACCGACTAGCGGGAGTGGAAGCCAAAAACATTCAGTACTTC. Protein sequence: CATSDRLAGVEAKNIQYF. The chain is built from TRBV15 and TRBJ2-4; TRBD2 matches at 12 bases. V lost 5 bases, J lost 0 bases, and 8 bases stayed unmatched. The CDR3 covers 18 residues. The V gene's germline CDR1 is LNHNV and CDR2 YYDKDF (reference sequence).